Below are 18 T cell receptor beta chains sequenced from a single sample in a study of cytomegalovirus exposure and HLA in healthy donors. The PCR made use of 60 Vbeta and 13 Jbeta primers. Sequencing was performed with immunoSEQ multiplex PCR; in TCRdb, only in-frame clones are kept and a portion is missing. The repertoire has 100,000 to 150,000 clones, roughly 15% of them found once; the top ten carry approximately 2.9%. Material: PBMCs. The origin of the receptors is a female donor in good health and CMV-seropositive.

The CDR3 is CASTVTGYQPQHF. The DNA of the CDR3 is TGTGCCAGCACCGTGACAGGGTACCAGCCCCAGCATTTT. V and J are TRBV6-1 and TRBJ1-5; 7 bases align to TRBD1. The ends lost 7 bases at V and 7 bases at J; junction bases unmatched: 7. CDR3 size: 13 residues. CDR1 is MNHNS, CDR2 SASEGT, per germline.

The CDR3 protein is CASSSRATVVPPNEKLFF. The CDR3 DNA follows: TGTGCCAGTAGTTCCAGGGCGACAGTAGTTCCACCTAATGAAAAACTGTTTTTT. The chain is built from TRBV19 and TRBJ1-4; D possibly corresponds to TRBD1 (5 bases). V lost 5 bases and J 3 bases, leaving 22 bases between the germline ends. CDR3 length: 18 amino acids. Germline lookup yields CDR1 LNHDA and CDR2 SQIVND (reference sequence).

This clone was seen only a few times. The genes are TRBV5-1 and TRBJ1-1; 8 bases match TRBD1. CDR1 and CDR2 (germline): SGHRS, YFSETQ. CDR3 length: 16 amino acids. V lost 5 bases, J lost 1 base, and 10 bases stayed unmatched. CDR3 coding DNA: TGCGCCAGCAGACTACTAATTACAGGGGGGAACACTGAAGCTTTCTTT. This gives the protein CASRLLITGGNTEAFF.

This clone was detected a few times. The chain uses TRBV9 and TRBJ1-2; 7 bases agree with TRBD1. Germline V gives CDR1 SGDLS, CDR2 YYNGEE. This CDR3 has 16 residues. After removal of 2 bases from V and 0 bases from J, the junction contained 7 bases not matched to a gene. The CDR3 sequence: CASSVLPGQTNYGYTF. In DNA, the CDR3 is TGTGCCAGCAGCGTTCTCCCGGGACAGACTAACTATGGCTACACCTTC. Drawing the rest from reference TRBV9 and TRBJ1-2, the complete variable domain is DSGVTQTPKHLITATGQRVTLRCSPRSGDLSVYWYQQSLDQGLQFLIQYYNGEERAKGNILERFSAQQFPDLHSELNLSSLELGDSALYFCASSVLPGQTNYGYTFGSGTRLTVV.

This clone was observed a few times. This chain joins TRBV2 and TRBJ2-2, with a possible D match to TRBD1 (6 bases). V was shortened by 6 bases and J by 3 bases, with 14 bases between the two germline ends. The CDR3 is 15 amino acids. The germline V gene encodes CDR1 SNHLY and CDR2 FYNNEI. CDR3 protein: CASRRQAVDTGELFF. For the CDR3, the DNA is TGTGCCAGCAGGAGACAGGCGGTCGACACCGGGGAGCTGTTTTTT.

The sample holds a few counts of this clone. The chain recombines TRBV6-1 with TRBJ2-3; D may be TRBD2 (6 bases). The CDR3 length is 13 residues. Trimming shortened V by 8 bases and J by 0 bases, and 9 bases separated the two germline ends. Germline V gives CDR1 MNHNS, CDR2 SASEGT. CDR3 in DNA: TGTGCCAGCTCCCGGGGGAGCACAGATACGCAGTATTTT. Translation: CASSRGSTDTQYF.

Written as DNA, the CDR3 is TGTGCCTCAAACTGGGGGGTCGAGCAGTACTTC. Residues: CASNWGVEQYF. The chain joins TRBV2 to TRBJ2-7; D is possibly TRBD2 (6 bases). The CDR3 is made up of 11 amino acids. Per the germline V gene, CDR1 is SNHLY and CDR2 is FYNNEI. V lost 11 bases, J lost 6 bases, and 14 bases lay in between.

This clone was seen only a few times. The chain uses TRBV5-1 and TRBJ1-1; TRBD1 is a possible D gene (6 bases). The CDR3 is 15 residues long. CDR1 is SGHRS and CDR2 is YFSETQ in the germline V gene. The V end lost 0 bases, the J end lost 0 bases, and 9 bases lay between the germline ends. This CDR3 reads CASSLAGQLNTEAFF. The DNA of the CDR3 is TGCGCCAGCAGCTTGGCAGGACAGTTGAACACTGAAGCTTTCTTT.

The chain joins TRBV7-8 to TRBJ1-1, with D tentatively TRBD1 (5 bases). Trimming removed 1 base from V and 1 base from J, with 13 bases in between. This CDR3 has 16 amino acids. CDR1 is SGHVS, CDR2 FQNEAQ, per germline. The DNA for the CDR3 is TGTGCCAGCAGCTTAGTCGGGGGGAGGGAGAACACTGAAGCTTTCTTT. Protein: CASSLVGGRENTEAFF.

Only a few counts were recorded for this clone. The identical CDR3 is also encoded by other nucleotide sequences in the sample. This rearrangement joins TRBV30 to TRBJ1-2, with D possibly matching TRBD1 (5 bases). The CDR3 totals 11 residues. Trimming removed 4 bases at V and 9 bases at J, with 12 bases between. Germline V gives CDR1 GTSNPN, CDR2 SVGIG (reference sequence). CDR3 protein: CAWKQAMRYTF. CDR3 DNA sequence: TGTGCCTGGAAACAGGCCATGCGCTACACCTTC.

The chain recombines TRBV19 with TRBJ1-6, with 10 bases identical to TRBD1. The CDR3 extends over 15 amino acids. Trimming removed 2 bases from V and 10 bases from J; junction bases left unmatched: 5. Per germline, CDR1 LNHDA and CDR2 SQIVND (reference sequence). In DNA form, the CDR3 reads TGTGCCAGTAGTATAAGCCCGGGACAGGGGTCACCCCTCCACTTT. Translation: CASSISPGQGSPLHF.

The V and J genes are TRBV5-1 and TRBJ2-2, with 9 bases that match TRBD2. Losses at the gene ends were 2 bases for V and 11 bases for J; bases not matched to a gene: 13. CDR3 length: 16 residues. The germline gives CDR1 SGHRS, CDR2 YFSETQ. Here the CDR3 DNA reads TGCGCCAGCAGCTTTGGGCGCGGGAGGGTCTACGGAGAGCTGTTTTTT. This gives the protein CASSFGRGRVYGELFF.

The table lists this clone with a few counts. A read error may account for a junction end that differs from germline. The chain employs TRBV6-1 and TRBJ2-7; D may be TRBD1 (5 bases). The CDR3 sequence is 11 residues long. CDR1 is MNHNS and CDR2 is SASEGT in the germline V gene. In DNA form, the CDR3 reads TGTGCCAGCAGTTCAGGACAAAGACGGAACTTC. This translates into CASSSGQRRNF.

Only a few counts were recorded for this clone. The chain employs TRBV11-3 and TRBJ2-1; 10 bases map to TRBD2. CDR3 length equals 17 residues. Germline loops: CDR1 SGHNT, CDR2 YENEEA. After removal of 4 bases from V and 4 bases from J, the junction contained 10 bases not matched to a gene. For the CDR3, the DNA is TGTGCCAGCAGCTCAAGAACCGGGACTAGCGATTACAATGAGCAGTTCTTC. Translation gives CASSSRTGTSDYNEQFF.

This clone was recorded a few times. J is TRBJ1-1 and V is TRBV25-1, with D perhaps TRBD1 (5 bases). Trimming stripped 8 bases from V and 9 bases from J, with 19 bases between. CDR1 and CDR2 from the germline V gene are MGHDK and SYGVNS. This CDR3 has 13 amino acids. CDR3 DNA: TGTGCCAGCGCGGGACTCTCGGATTTCCAAGCTTTCTTT. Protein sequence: CASAGLSDFQAFF.

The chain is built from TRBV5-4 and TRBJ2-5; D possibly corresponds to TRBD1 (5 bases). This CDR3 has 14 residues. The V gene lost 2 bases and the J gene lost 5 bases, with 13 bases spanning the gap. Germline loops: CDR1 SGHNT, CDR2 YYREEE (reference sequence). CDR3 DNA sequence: TGTGCCAGCAGCTTAGGCAGGGTTTGGGAGACCCAGTACTTC. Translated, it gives CASSLGRVWETQYF.

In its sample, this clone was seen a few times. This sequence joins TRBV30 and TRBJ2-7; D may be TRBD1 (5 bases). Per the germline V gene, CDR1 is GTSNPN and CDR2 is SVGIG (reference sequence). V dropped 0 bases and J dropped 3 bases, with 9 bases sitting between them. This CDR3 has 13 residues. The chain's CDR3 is CAWSVQGGYEQYF. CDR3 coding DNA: TGTGCCTGGAGTGTGCAGGGCGGCTACGAGCAGTACTTC.

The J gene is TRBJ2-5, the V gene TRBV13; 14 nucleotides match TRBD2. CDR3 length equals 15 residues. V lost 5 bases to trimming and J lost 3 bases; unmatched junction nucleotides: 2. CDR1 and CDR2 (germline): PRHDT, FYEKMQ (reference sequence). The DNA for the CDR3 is TGTGCCAGCAGCAAGACTAGCGGGGGGGAAGAGACCCAGTACTTC. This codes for CASSKTSGGEETQYF.